The 14 T cell receptor beta chains reported below all come from one sample, sequenced in a study of CD8+CD57+ T cells in acquired aplastic anemia. Only patients with CD8+CD57+ cell expansion on flow cytometry were chosen for sequencing. Using genomic DNA as the template, TCR beta VDJ and CDR3 profiling was carried out. TCRdb redid the calling of the reads with MiXCR, one entry per CDR3 protein. The sample lists fewer than 85,000 distinct CDR3 sequences, 70% occurring once. The sequenced material came from sorted CD4+, CD8+, or CD8+CD57+ T cells (not recorded which) from PBMCs. All receptors come from a human donor with aplastic anemia.

This rearrangement joins TRBV5-6 to TRBJ1-6; no clear D gene. The length of the CDR3 is 15 residues. Trimming cost V 2 bases and J 5 bases, with 11 bases left between them. The germline CDR1 and CDR2 sequences are SGHDT and YYEEEE. The CDR3 reads CASSFGPGDNSPLHF. In nucleotides, the CDR3 is TGTGCCAGCAGCTTTGGACCGGGTGATAATTCACCCCTCCACTTT.

The rearrangement joins TRBV5-4 to TRBJ1-1, with D unresolved. V was cut by 2 bases and J by 6 bases, with 11 bases left in between. This CDR3 has 13 residues. Per germline, CDR1 SGHNT and CDR2 YYREEE (reference sequence). Here the CDR3 DNA reads TGTGCCAGCAGCTTAGCGCCCGGAGCTGAAGCTTTCTTT. Protein sequence: CASSLAPGAEAFF.

The chain combines TRBV10-3 with TRBJ1-6; D may be TRBD1 (5 bases). Between the trimmed V and J ends, which lost 2 bases and 9 bases, there was a span of 8 bases. Germline CDR1 is ENHRY and CDR2 is SYGVKD. This CDR3 has 13 amino acids. The CDR3 loop is CAISEDSPSPLHF. CDR3 DNA sequence: TGTGCCATCAGTGAGGACAGCCCTTCACCCCTCCACTTT.

The rearrangement links TRBV24-1 to TRBJ2-1; tentative D call: TRBD2 (5 bases). The germline V gene encodes CDR1 KGHDR and CDR2 SFDVKD. V lost 6 bases to trimming and J lost 0 bases, with 17 bases between them. The CDR3 is 17 residues long. The CDR3 DNA is TGTGCCACCAGTAACTCTCGGGGAGCAGCCTCCTACAATGAGCAGTTCTTC. Translation: CATSNSRGAASYNEQFF.

The CDR3 nucleotides are TGTGCCACCAGTGGTGAGGTGAAGGGTAACTATGGCTACACCTTC. This sequence encodes CATSGEVKGNYGYTF. The chain uses TRBV24-1 and TRBJ1-2; D not resolved. Germline V gene data show CDR1 as KGHDR and CDR2 as SFDVKD. CDR3 length: 15 amino acids. Trimming shortened V by 5 bases and J by 1 base, and 13 bases separated the two germline ends.

Only a few counts were recorded for this clonotype. The rearrangement links TRBV20-1 to TRBJ1-5; 9 bases fit TRBD1. Germline values: CDR1 DFQATT, CDR2 SNEGSKA (reference sequence). CDR3 size: 18 residues. J lost 0 bases, V lost 6 bases, and 15 bases had no gene match. The CDR3, as DNA: TGCAGTGCCCCACTGGGGACAGGGACAACTTATAGCAATCAGCCCCAGCATTTT. Translating it yields CSAPLGTGTTYSNQPQHF.

This clonotype has just a few counts. The chain employs TRBV6-1 and TRBJ2-3, with D perhaps TRBD1 or TRBD2 (5 bases each). CDR3 length equals 17 residues. V shed 7 bases and J shed 4 bases, with 24 bases lying between them. Germline CDR1 and CDR2: MNHNS and SASEGT. The CDR3 loop reads CASIYGANLLTADTQYF. The CDR3 DNA is TGTGCCAGCATCTACGGGGCCAATCTTCTTACCGCAGATACGCAGTATTTT.

As concerns this clonotype: An end of the junction does not agree with germline; a read error may underlie this. The chain links TRBV10-3 to TRBJ2-2, with 9 positions matching TRBD2. This CDR3 comprises 15 residues. Germline lookup yields CDR1 ENHRY and CDR2 SYGVKD. For the CDR3, the DNA is TGTGCCTTCAGTTTGCTAGCGGGATCCACCGGGGAGCTGTTTTTT. Encoded protein: CAFSLLAGSTGELFF.

This clonotype was counted between two and nine times. This rearrangement joins TRBV29-1 to TRBJ1-3; 8 bases fit TRBD1. V was pared by 4 bases and J by 6 bases, with 11 bases of the junction left unmatched. CDR1 is SQVTM, CDR2 ANQGSEA, per germline. The CDR3 is made up of 15 amino acids. The CDR3 reads CSVVGRGTGENTIYF. CDR3 nucleotides: TGCAGCGTTGTAGGCAGGGGGACAGGAGAAAACACCATATATTTT.

The chain employs TRBV11-1 and TRBJ1-1; tentatively, D is TRBD1 (6 bases). The CDR3 length is 16 residues. Between the trimmed V and J ends, which lost 2 bases and 0 bases, there was a span of 13 bases. Germline V CDR1 and CDR2: SGHAT, FQDESV (reference sequence). CDR3 sequence reads: CASSLPPDRLNTEAFF. The CDR3 bases are TGTGCCAGCAGCTTACCCCCGGACAGATTGAACACTGAAGCTTTCTTT.

Remarks on this clonotype: One end of the junction varies from germline; a read error may be responsible. The chain joins TRBV7-6 to TRBJ2-7; 9 bases map to TRBD1. The germline V gene encodes CDR1 SGHVS and CDR2 FNYEAQ. This CDR3 contains 16 residues. CDR3 protein: CASSLGGQGVSYEQYF. The CDR3 nucleotides are TGTGCTAGCAGCTTAGGGGGACAGGGAGTCTCCTACGAGCAGTACTTC. Full variable domain (remainder filled in from reference TRBV7-6 and TRBJ2-7): GAGVSQSPRYKVTKRGQDVALRCDPISGHVSLYWYRQALGQGPEFLTYFNYEAQQDKSGLPNDRFSAERPEGSISTLTIQRTEQRDSAMYRCASSLGGQGVSYEQYFGPGTRLTVT.

The V call is TRBV15, the J call TRBJ1-4; TRBD1 is a possible D gene (5 bases). V gave up 2 bases and J gave up 3 bases, with 16 bases separating them. The CDR3 is 17 residues long. Germline V CDR1 and CDR2: LNHNV, YYDKDF (reference sequence). The CDR3: CATSRNLRGTANEKLFF. CDR3 coding DNA: TGTGCCACCAGCAGAAACCTGCGGGGGACGGCTAATGAAAAACTGTTTTTT. Using reference TRBV15 and TRBJ1-4 for the parts outside the CDR3, the full variable domain is DAMVIQNPRYQVTQFGKPVTLSCSQTLNHNVMYWYQQKSSQAPKLLFHYYDKDFNNEADTPDNFQSRRPNTSFCFLDIRSPGLGDTAMYLCATSRNLRGTANEKLFFGSGTQLSVL.

This clonotype was observed a few times. The V and J genes are TRBV2 and TRBJ2-2; TRBD2 agrees at 8 bases. The CDR3 consists of 14 residues. The V and J ends lost 11 bases and 4 bases, in that order; junction bases with no gene match: 9. CDR1 SNHLY and CDR2 FYNNEI come from the germline V gene. The CDR3 DNA is TGTGCCTCCGGGACTAGGAAAGGCACCGGGGAGCTGTTTTTT. It specifies CASGTRKGTGELFF.

This chain connects TRBV20-1 to TRBJ2-5; 9 bases map to TRBD2. The CDR3 totals 15 residues. Germline loops: CDR1 DFQATT, CDR2 SNEGSKA (reference sequence). J lost 7 bases, V lost 3 bases, and 12 bases had no gene match. CDR3 in DNA: TGCAGTGCTAGGGAAGCGGGGGGCCGAGAAAGGACCCAGTACTTC. Amino acid sequence: CSAREAGGRERTQYF.